The source of this T cell receptor beta chain is a study of T cells in localized non-small cell lung cancer. General study points: Maximal T cell clonality occurred in uninvolved adjacent lung, with tumor ranking below it. Without multi-region sequencing, intratumor heterogeneity could not be excluded. In adjacent lung appeared a median around 54 of the top 100 tumor clones.

V lost 5 bases and J 2 bases, leaving 10 bases between the germline ends. Germline V gene data show CDR1 as SGHTA and CDR2 as FQGNSA. CDR3 length equals 14 residues. Repertoires were generated with immunoSEQ multiplex PCR, while TCRdb's copy carries only in-frame clones and drops some. The repertoire has around 25,000 clones, more than 75% of them found once; the top ten carry roughly 5%. This clone has a handful of counts. The target antigen is unknown. The sequencing used peripheral blood, collected before any cancer treatment. The source of this sequence is an older male donor with stage II squamous cell lung carcinoma. The chain links TRBV7-2 to TRBJ1-5; D unresolved. The CDR3, as DNA: TGTGCCAGCAGCGAGATGGGTGGCAATCAGCCCCAGCATTTT. Translated, it gives CASSEMGGNQPQHF.